The T cell receptor beta chain under discussion was sequenced for a study of blood T cell repertoires in COVID-19. On the study more broadly: Samples taken during acute and convalescent COVID-19 were collected in the United States, Italy and Spain. T cells, B-cell-depleted T cells, or PBMCs provided the cDNA or gDNA that served as material.

In the study's own analysis: Using reference gene primer amplification, nucleated cell counts were estimated. TCRdb's table, derived via immunoSEQ multiplex PCR, lists solely in-frame clones and lacks some. Clone size and the V and J calls come from that table; the DNA yielded D and trimming. The sample lists about 410,000 clones; 89% were seen once. Enrollment of patients from Seattle took place during active infection, with longitudinal follow-up. Source material: peripheral blood. This clonotype was sampled from a woman aged 40 to 50 with COVID-19, enrolled during active disease.

The CDR3 loop is CASSLGTGKGDTEAFF. The CDR3 bases are TGTGCCAGCAGCCTAGGAACAGGGAAGGGTGACACTGAAGCTTTCTTT. V gene TRBV7-2 combines with J gene TRBJ1-1, with D possibly TRBD1 on 6 matching bases. CDR1 and CDR2 from the germline V gene are SGHTA and FQGNSA. The CDR3 covers 16 residues. V was shortened by 5 bases and J by 3 bases, with 19 bases between the two germline ends.